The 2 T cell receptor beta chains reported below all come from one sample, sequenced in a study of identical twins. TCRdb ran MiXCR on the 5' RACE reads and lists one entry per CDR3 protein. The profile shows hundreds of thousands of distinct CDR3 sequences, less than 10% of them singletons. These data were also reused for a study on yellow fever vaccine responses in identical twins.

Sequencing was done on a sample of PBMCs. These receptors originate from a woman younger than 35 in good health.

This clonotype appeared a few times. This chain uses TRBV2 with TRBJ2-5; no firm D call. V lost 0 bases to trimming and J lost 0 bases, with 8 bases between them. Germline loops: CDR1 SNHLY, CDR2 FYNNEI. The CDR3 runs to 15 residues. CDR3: CASSEALGYQETQYF. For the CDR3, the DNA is TGTGCCAGCAGTGAAGCGCTAGGGTACCAAGAGACCCAGTACTTC.

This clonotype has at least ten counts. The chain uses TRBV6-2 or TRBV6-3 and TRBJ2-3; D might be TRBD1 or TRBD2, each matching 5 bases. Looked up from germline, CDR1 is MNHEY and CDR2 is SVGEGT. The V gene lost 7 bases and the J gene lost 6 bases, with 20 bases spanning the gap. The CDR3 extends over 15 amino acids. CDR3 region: CASTLEGAKGDTQYF. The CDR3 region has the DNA TGTGCCAGCACCCTCGAGGGCGCCAAGGGGGATACGCAGTATTTT.